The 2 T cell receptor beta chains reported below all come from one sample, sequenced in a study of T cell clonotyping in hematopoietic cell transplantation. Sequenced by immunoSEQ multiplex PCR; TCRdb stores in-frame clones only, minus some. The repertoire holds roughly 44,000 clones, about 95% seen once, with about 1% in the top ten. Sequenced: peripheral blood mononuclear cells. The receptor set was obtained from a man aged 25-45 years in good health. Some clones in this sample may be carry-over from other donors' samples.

The CDR3 reads CASSLEVGTGRAHNEQFF. CDR3 DNA: TGTGCCAGCAGCTTAGAGGTGGGCACCGGGAGGGCCCACAATGAGCAGTTCTTC. This chain connects TRBV7-2 to TRBJ2-1; 8 nucleotides align to TRBD2. The CDR3 loop spans 18 amino acids. Trimming cost V 1 base and J 5 bases; bases outside gene matches: 13. Germline CDR1 and CDR2: SGHTA and FQGNSA.

The CDR3 sequence: CASSLEGRSLQPQHF. CDR3 sequence (DNA): TGTGCCAGCAGCTTAGAGGGCAGGTCCCTTCAGCCCCAGCATTTT. The chain links TRBV7-2 to TRBJ1-5; D call uncertain. The length of the CDR3 is 15 residues. V dropped 1 base and J dropped 6 bases, with 13 bases sitting between them. Per germline, CDR1 SGHTA and CDR2 FQGNSA.